These 5 T cell receptor beta chains share one sample of origin, sequenced in a study of blood T cell repertoires in COVID-19. Clones were read by immunoSEQ multiplex PCR, and TCRdb kept only the in-frame ones, dropping some. The sample shows hundreds of thousands of clones, about 90% of them seen only once. Sequencing was carried out using peripheral blood. These receptors came from a man aged 60-69 years with COVID-19, enrolled during active disease.

The V and J genes are TRBV6-2 or TRBV6-3 and TRBJ2-7; 8 bases line up with TRBD1. J gave up 0 bases and V 5 bases, and 6 bases lay outside the gene matches. The CDR3 has 15 amino acids. CDR1 and CDR2 (germline): MNHEY, SVGEGT. The CDR3 loop reads CASSQPGQGSYEQYF. The DNA for the CDR3 is TGTGCCAGCAGTCAACCCGGACAGGGCTCCTACGAGCAGTACTTC.

The chain has TRBV5-1 and TRBJ1-6; 9 bases map to TRBD1. J was trimmed by 7 bases and V by 4 bases; bases with no gene match: 6. This CDR3 is 15 amino acids long. The germline gives CDR1 SGHRS, CDR2 YFSETQ. This CDR3 is CASSLPGTGNSPLHF. Here the CDR3 DNA reads TGCGCCAGCAGCCTACCCGGGACAGGGAATTCACCCCTCCACTTT. Drawing the rest from reference TRBV5-1 and TRBJ1-6, the complete variable domain is KAGVTQTPRYLIKTRGQQVTLSCSPISGHRSVSWYQQTPGQGLQFLFEYFSETQRNKGNFPGRFSGRQFSNSRSEMNVSTLELGDSALYLCASSLPGTGNSPLHFGNGTRLTVT.

This chain links TRBV4-1 with TRBJ1-2; weak D call: TRBD1 (5 bases). V shed 3 bases and J shed 1 base, with 15 bases lying between them. The CDR3 sequence is 16 residues long. The germline gives CDR1 MGHRA, CDR2 YSYEKL. CDR3 coding DNA: TGCGCCAGCAGCCAGCTCACTATCGGGGGTAACTATGGCTACACCTTC. Translation: CASSQLTIGGNYGYTF.

The CDR3 DNA sequence: TGCGCCAGCAGCCAAGATTTCCCGTTGAGGGGGTTTTACGAAAAACTGTTTTTT. Protein: CASSQDFPLRGFYEKLFF. The chain couples TRBV4-3 to TRBJ1-4; possibly TRBD1 for D (6 bases). The CDR3 is 18 residues long. Germline lookup yields CDR1 LGHNA and CDR2 YSLEER. V lost 0 bases and J lost 8, with 22 bases in between.

The rearrangement uses TRBV9 and TRBJ1-3; TRBD1 matches at 9 bases. The germline CDR1 and CDR2 sequences are SGDLS and YYNGEE. The CDR3 has 16 amino acids. The J segment lost 0 bases and the V segment lost 4 bases, leaving 5 bases of the junction unmatched. The CDR3: CASSTDRGVSGNTIYF. In nucleotides, the CDR3 is TGTGCCAGCAGCACGGACAGGGGAGTCTCTGGAAACACCATATATTTT.